The present T cell receptor (beta chain) was sequenced within a study of cytomegalovirus exposure and HLA in healthy donors. Study findings and constraints: TCR beta chains numbering 164 were designated cytomegalovirus-associated. In a later analysis, productive TCRs from donors in an Asian-associated ancestry cluster reportedly carried fewer N-insertions than the cohort mean.

With respect to this clone: Its specificity is not known.

The study ran its PCR with 60 Vbeta and 13 Jbeta primers. Sequencing was performed with immunoSEQ multiplex PCR; in TCRdb, only in-frame clones are kept and a portion is missing. The data show some 120,000 clones, 55% to 75% seen once. The CDR3 contains 14 residues. The germline gives CDR1 SGHRS, CDR2 YFSETQ. Donors sampled were nominally healthy, though unrecorded immune exposures were likely. The chain combines TRBV5-1 with TRBJ2-5, with 11 positions matching TRBD1. The closer fit of TRBJ2-7 to the DNA end suggests the J call may be wrong. This TCR derives from a woman aged 40 to 50 in good health and CMV-seropositive. The material sequenced was PBMCs. The CDR3, as DNA: TGCGCCAGCAGCCCGGGACAGGGGGCCTACGAGCAGTACTTC. Its translation is CASSPGQGAYEQYF.